Sequencing of this TCR beta chain was carried out in a study of OX40 agonist ivuxolimab in advanced cancers. TCRdb's copy holds only in-frame clones and misses some; the assay was immunoSEQ multiplex PCR. Here the sample spans tens of thousands of clones, 88% being singletons. This CDR3 is 15 amino acids long. CDR1 is SGHTA and CDR2 is FQGNSA in the germline V gene. The ends were cut back, 3 bases at V and 4 bases at J, with 10 bases in the middle. The sequence was collected from an adult with an advanced solid tumor such as melanoma, head and neck, liver or kidney cancer. This sequence joins TRBV7-2 and TRBJ2-6, with D possibly being TRBD2 (5 bases). Specimen: CD4+ or CD8+ T cells sorted from blood, collected in a trial of the OX40 agonist ivuxolimab. This CDR3 is CASSFNRLGANVLTF. The CDR3 coding sequence is TGTGCCAGCAGCTTCAACAGACTAGGGGCCAACGTCCTGACTTTC.